This TCR beta chain emerged from a study of T and B cells in COVID-19 patients. Across the study: Blood was sampled from COVID-19 patients who were either actively infected or recovered. Recovered patients mostly had mild to moderate COVID-19 managed as outpatients. Active-infection patients were older, median 67 years, than recovered patients, median approximately 35 years. Of around 21 active-infection patients, 12 were critically ill with mechanical ventilation or extracorporeal membrane oxygenation.

This clonotype came up a few times. Each TRB amplification used about 250-550 ng of genomic DNA from blood. BIOMED2 TRB-A/B primer pools were used in multiplex TRB PCR. Each CDR3 protein is one row after TCRdb ran MiXCR on the multiplex PCR reads. The table records approximately 16,000 distinct CDR3 sequences, 27% of them present only once. The CDR3 covers 12 residues. CDR1 and CDR2 (germline): KGHSH, LQKENI. The V end lost 2 bases, the J end lost 7 bases, and 8 bases lay between the germline ends. The receptor comes from a human donor who had recovered from COVID-19. The chain combines TRBV18 with TRBJ1-1, with D uncertain. The sample was blood. CDR3: CASSPGDDEAFF. The DNA of the CDR3 is TGTGCCAGCTCACCAGGGGATGATGAAGCTTTCTTT.